The following is a T cell receptor beta chain sequence with its context. This clonotype came up many times. The antigen this receptor binds is unknown. No per-base quality is available; no much larger clone lies one base away. PBMCs were isolated by Ficoll-Paque density gradient centrifugation. This sample was included in a study of T-cell memory formation after mild COVID-19 (dated by TCRdb to the early 2020s). About the study as a whole: TCR sequence clusters from the two donors were found to be largely donor specific. T-cell clones expanding and contracting after mild COVID-19 in a couple of donors were tracked by longitudinal TCRalpha and TCRbeta repertoire sequencing. Two young, previously healthy adult volunteers made up the cohort, one male and one female. The investigation overall reported the following: Contracting CD4+ clones were found mainly in CM and EM memory subsets, while CD8+ clones were enriched in EMRA. Some responding clones were detected in pre-infection memory, suggesting pre-existing cross-reactive memory T cells joined the SARS-CoV-2 response. The second-wave clones that peaked on day 37 were not confirmed to be SARS-CoV-2 specific. Balanced CD4/CD8 phenotypes were observed for clones contracting from day 15 to 85, whereas a bias towards CD4+ was observed for a second wave of clones expanding from day 15 to 37. Only a couple of mild cases were covered in the study, and larger cohorts including severe cases with pre-infection samples were considered necessary.

TCRdb lists the instrument as Illumina NovaSeq 6000. TCRalpha and TCRbeta cDNA libraries were constructed by 5'RACE with constant-segment primers, with sample barcodes and unique molecular identifiers being introduced. RNA was extracted from every sample with Trizol reagent. Amplification of the libraries took two PCR steps, and the second step added a second sample barcode plus Illumina TruSeq adapters. The libraries were sequenced on an Illumina NovaSeq using 2 x 150 bp paired-end reads. The published analysis was carried out like this. The reads were demultiplexed and collapsed into UMI-guided consensus sequences using migec v1.2.7. Using mixcr v2.1.11, the UMI consensuses were aligned to TRA and TRB V and J templates and assembled into clonotypes. A clonotype was counted as expanded or contracted only when both edgeR and NoisET called the clonotype significant, with the noise models trained on biological replicates. edgeR calls used a false discovery rate-adjusted p below 0.01 and a log2 fold-change threshold of 1. PCA with hierarchical clustering of max-normalized trajectories of the 1000 most abundant clonotypes was used as exploratory dynamics analysis. Separately sequenced CD4+ and CD8+ repertoires were used to assign a CD4 or CD8 phenotype to each responding clone. The public reads were quality trimmed at Q25 with fastp and then assembled into clones with MiXCR by TCRdb, keeping productive beta chains. For every CDR3 protein sequence, its rows merge into one entry that carries the most common genes and DNA. Here the V and J calls rest on TCRdb's processing, not on the authors' analysis. Counted in this sample were under 250,000 distinct CDR3 sequences; approximately 9% of them appeared once. Of the sample, around 23% falls within the top ten clones.

The CDR3 sequence holds 14 residues, the cysteine and phenylalanine included. Only the CDR3 part of the read is kept: 42 bases, read in frame from the first base. In the germline V gene (reference sequence), CDR1 corresponds to MNHEY and CDR2 to SMNVEV. V is pruned by 7 bases and J by 2 bases, leaving 5 bases of the junction without a gene match. The sequencing input was PBMCs or a T cell subset sorted from them (not recorded which). This TCR derives from a man aged 18 to 30 who had mild COVID-19 (a few samples of this study predate the infection). The sample titles of this study are shuffled in the database, so cell type and time point are left out; the donor was told from shared clones. This chain joins TRBV27 to TRBJ1-1, with 9 middle bases fitting TRBD1. The DNA is as follows: TGTGCCAGCACTCTGACAGGGGGAAACACTGAAGCTTTCTTT. Translated, this gives CASTLTGGNTEAFF.